The clone carrying this TCR beta chain came up many times. Its antigen remains unidentified. This entry belongs to a study of Graves' ophthalmopathy and Graves' hyperthyroidism. Study background: Before any treatment was given, at initial diagnosis, peripheral blood was collected.

Amplification of the TCR beta CDR3 regions used RNA transcripts (as template). A first-round RT-PCR used HTBI primers, followed by a second-round multiplex PCR. TCRdb re-analysed the multiplex PCR reads in MiXCR, keeping a single row per CDR3 protein. The sample lists hundreds of thousands of distinct CDR3 sequences; roughly 20% were seen once. If patients had other autoimmune diseases, uncontrolled infections, pregnancy or lactation, they were excluded. Diagnostic conclusions were grounded in clinical symptoms, serum thyroxine, TRAb, thyroid ultrasound and orbital computed tomography. General study points: Blood also held most thyroid clonotypes expanded above 0.001 frequency.

Germline V gene sequence: CDR1 SGHDN, CDR2 FVKESK. The CDR3 covers 14 residues. V lost 5 bases and J lost 7; bases outside the gene matches: 8. The origin of this receptor is a woman between 18 and 30 years old with stable Graves' hyperthyroidism. This chain joins TRBV14 and TRBJ1-2; 9 positions match TRBD1. Sequenced material: peripheral blood. In nucleotides, the CDR3 is TGTGCCAGCAGCTCCGGGACAGGGACCGGTGGCTACACCTTC. Translated, it gives CASSSGTGTGGYTF.